Listed below are T cell receptor beta chains from one sample, sequenced in a study of cytomegalovirus exposure and HLA in healthy donors. Using immunoSEQ multiplex PCR, the repertoire was profiled, and TCRdb retains in-frame clones only, with some absent. The repertoire consists of 150,000 to 200,000 clones, with roughly 80% occurring once and the leading ten covering roughly 10%. Source material: PBMCs. The source is a man in his thirties or forties in good health and CMV-seropositive. Both conserved end residues are part of each CDR3. A D gene is named only where the DNA matches it firmly. Clone size is not always given. Where it is, it says once, few, many or a class for expanded clones.

j_call | v_call | d_call | clone_size | cdr3_nt | cdr3_aa
TRBJ1-1 | TRBV10-3 | . | . | TGTGCCATCAGGACCGCAGGGTCCTACACTGAAGCTTTCTTT | CAIRTAGSYTEAFF
TRBJ1-1 | TRBV5-6 | TRBD1 | . | TGTGCCAGCAGCCCAGGGACAGGGGCAGCTTTCTTT | CASSPGTGAAFF
TRBJ1-1 | TRBV11-2 | TRBD1 | . | TGTGCCAGCAGCTTTTTAGGGGGCATGAACACTGAAGCTTTCTTT | CASSFLGGMNTEAFF
TRBJ2-3 | TRBV9 | . | . | TGTGCCAGCAGCGTAGAAGGGGGAGCGTCAAATACGCAGTATTTT | CASSVEGGASNTQYF
TRBJ2-7 | TRBV28 | TRBD1 | . | TGTGCCAGCATACAGGGGGTCTCCGGGGACGAGCAGTACTTC | CASIQGVSGDEQYF
TRBJ1-5 | TRBV7-6 | TRBD1 | . | TGTGCCAGCAGCTTAGAGGGGGACAGGGGCAATCAGCCCCAGCATTTT | CASSLEGDRGNQPQHF
TRBJ1-2 | TRBV6-5 | . | . | TGTGCCAGCAGTCCCCTCGGGAGGGAGGGAGGCTACACCTTC | CASSPLGREGGYTF
TRBJ2-7 | TRBV5-1 | . | . | TGCGCCAGCAGCTGGACCCTTACAGGGATGGTCGACTACGAGCAGTACTTC | CASSWTLTGMVDYEQYF
TRBJ1-2 | TRBV6-6 | . | . | TGTGCCAGCAGTCCCCCCCCACCCAGTGGCTACACCTTC | CASSPPPPSGYTF
TRBJ1-2 | TRBV6-5 | . | few | TGTGCCAGCAGTTCATCCCGAGACAGTAACTATGGCTACACCTTC | CASSSSRDSNYGYTF
TRBJ2-1 | TRBV28 | . | once | TGTGCCAGCAGTTTATTGGGCAGGGGAAGCTCCTACAATGAGCAGTTCTTC | CASSLLGRGSSYNEQFF